This TCR beta chain was obtained from a study of cytotoxic CD8 clonotypes in ibrutinib-treated CLL. Trimming took 3 bases from V and 4 from J, leaving 19 bases between them. This CDR3 is built from 18 residues. Looked up from germline, CDR1 is MNHNS and CDR2 is SASEGT. This clone was seen a single time. Using immunoSEQ multiplex PCR, the repertoire was profiled, and TCRdb retains in-frame clones only, with some absent. The data contain some 130,000 clones, 91% of them singletons. This receptor was taken from a human donor with chronic lymphocytic leukemia. This material consisted of PBMCs, taken after 12 months of ibrutinib treatment. The V and J genes are TRBV6-1 and TRBJ2-6, with D unresolved. For the CDR3, the DNA is TGTGCCAGCAGTGACCCACTACCAGCCCTCGGGGGGGCCAACGTCCTGACTTTC. This codes for CASSDPLPALGGANVLTF.